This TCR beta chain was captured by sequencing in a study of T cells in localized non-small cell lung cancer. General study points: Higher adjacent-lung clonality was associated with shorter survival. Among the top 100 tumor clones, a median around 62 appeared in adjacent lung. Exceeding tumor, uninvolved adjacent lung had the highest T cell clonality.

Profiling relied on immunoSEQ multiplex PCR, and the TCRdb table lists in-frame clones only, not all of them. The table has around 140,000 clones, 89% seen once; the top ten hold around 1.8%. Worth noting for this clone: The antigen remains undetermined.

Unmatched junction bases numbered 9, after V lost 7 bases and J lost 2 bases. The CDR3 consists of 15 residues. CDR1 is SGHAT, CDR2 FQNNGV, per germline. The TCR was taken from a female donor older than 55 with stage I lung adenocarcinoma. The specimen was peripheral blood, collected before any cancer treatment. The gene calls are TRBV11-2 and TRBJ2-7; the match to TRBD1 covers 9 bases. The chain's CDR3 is CASKEQGQGPYEQYF. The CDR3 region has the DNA TGTGCCAGCAAGGAACAGGGACAGGGCCCCTACGAGCAGTACTTC. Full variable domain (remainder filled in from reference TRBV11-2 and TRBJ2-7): EAGVAQSPRYKIIEKRQSVAFWCNPISGHATLYWYQQILGQGPKLLIQFQNNGVVDDSQLPKDRFSAERLKGVDSTLKIQPAKLEDSAVYLCASKEQGQGPYEQYFGPGTRLTVT.